This is a list of T cell receptor beta chains from one sample in a study of blood T cell repertoires in COVID-19. This table comes from immunoSEQ multiplex PCR, and its TCRdb copy is limited to in-frame clones, with some not included. This table has approximately 300,000 clones, 85% to 95% appearing once. Sequencing input: PBMCs or T cells enriched from blood (not recorded which). All receptors come from a woman aged 30 to 39 who had been exposed to COVID-19. Both conserved end residues are part of each CDR3. D genes are given only for firm matches. The size field is filled for only some rows; it gives once, few, many or a size class.

d_call,v_call,j_call,clone_size,cdr3_aa,cdr3_nt
-,TRBV27,TRBJ1-5,-,CASSLNRANQPQHF,TGTGCCAGCAGTTTAAACAGAGCCAATCAGCCCCAGCATTTT
-,TRBV9,TRBJ2-1,-,CASSVAPTGSSYNEQFF,TGTGCCAGCAGCGTCGCTCCCACGGGGAGCTCCTACAATGAGCAGTTCTTC
-,TRBV9,TRBJ2-7,few,CASSVDGTYEQYF,TGTGCCAGCAGCGTCGACGGGACCTACGAGCAGTACTTC
TRBD1,TRBV5-6,TRBJ2-7,-,CASSLPDTGANYEQYF,TGTGCCAGCAGCTTACCTGACACAGGGGCGAACTACGAGCAGTACTTC
-,TRBV30,TRBJ2-7,-,CAWSVWDNSYEQYF,TGTGCCTGGAGTGTATGGGACAACTCCTACGAGCAGTACTTC
-,TRBV18,TRBJ1-3,-,CASSPAITSGNTIYF,TGTGCCAGCTCACCAGCGATTACCTCTGGAAACACCATATATTTT
TRBD1,TRBV5-1,TRBJ1-2,-,CASSPTGYGGYTF,TGCGCCAGCAGCCCGACAGGGTACGGCGGCTACACCTTC
TRBD1,TRBV4-3,TRBJ1-6,-,CASNTGTGSSPLHF,TGCGCCAGCAACACCGGGACAGGGTCCTCACCCCTCCACTTT
-,TRBV7-2,TRBJ1-1,-,CASSLGPQTEAFF,TGTGCCAGCAGCTTAGGTCCCCAGACTGAAGCTTTCTTT
TRBD1,TRBV6-6,TRBJ1-1,-,CASSRSPWDRGPMDTEAFF,TGTGCCAGCAGTCGATCCCCCTGGGACAGGGGGCCGATGGACACTGAAGCTTTCTTT
TRBD2,TRBV7-9,TRBJ2-3,-,CASTPTSSGTSLNF,TGTGCCAGCACACCCACCAGTTCCGGGACTAGCCTGAATTTT
TRBD1,TRBV18,TRBJ1-2,-,CASSPGTGGSRYGGYTF,TGTGCCAGCTCACCGGGGACAGGGGGCTCCCGTTACGGTGGCTACACCTTC
-,TRBV5-1,TRBJ2-1,-,CASRTGGRDEQFF,TGCGCCAGCAGAACGGGGGGCAGAGATGAGCAGTTCTTC
TRBD1,TRBV15,TRBJ1-4,few,CATSRGQPLTNEKLFF,TGTGCCACCAGCAGGGGACAGCCACTAACTAATGAAAAACTGTTTTTT
-,TRBV5-5,TRBJ1-3,-,CASSRFGGAGSGNTIYF,TGTGCCAGCAGCCGATTCGGGGGGGCTGGCTCTGGAAACACCATATATTTT
-,TRBV4-1,TRBJ2-1,-,CASSLGPRGSSYNEQFF,TGCGCCAGCAGCCTCGGCCCCAGGGGAAGCTCCTACAATGAGCAGTTCTTC
-,TRBV4-1,TRBJ2-3,-,CASSQDPAGSTDTQYF,TGCGCCAGCAGCCAAGATCCCGCGGGTAGCACAGATACGCAGTATTTT
TRBD1,TRBV4-3,TRBJ2-2,-,CASSHDRVDTGELFF,TGCGCCAGCAGCCACGACAGGGTGGACACCGGGGAGCTGTTTTTT
-,TRBV21-1,TRBJ1-2,-,CASSTRLKHNYGYTF,TGTGCCAGCAGCACCCGACTCAAGCATAACTATGGCTACACCTTC
TRBD1,TRBV24-1,TRBJ2-3,-,CATSEGDRGSTDTQYF,TGTGCCACCAGTGAGGGGGACAGGGGGTCCACAGATACGCAGTATTTT
-,TRBV11-1,TRBJ1-1,-,CASSGHPSGGGTEAFF,TGTGCCAGCAGCGGCCACCCGAGTGGGGGGGGCACTGAAGCTTTCTTT
TRBD1,TRBV5-4,TRBJ2-7,-,CASSAGTGAYEQYF,TGTGCCAGCAGCGCGGGGACAGGGGCCTACGAGCAGTACTTC
TRBD1,TRBV19,TRBJ1-1,-,CASSQTGADTEAFF,TGTGCCAGTAGCCAGACAGGGGCGGACACTGAAGCTTTCTTT
TRBD1,TRBV6-5,TRBJ1-5,-,CASSPGTGRNQPQHF,TGTGCCAGCAGTCCCGGGACAGGGAGGAATCAGCCCCAGCATTTT
-,TRBV3-1/TRBV3-2,TRBJ2-7,-,CASSLFSYEQYF,TGTGCCAGCAGCCTCTTCTCCTACGAGCAGTACTTC
-,TRBV30,TRBJ1-6,once,CAWSPGGGSPLHF,TGTGCCTGGAGTCCCGGGGGGGGTTCACCCCTCCACTTT
-,TRBV7-2,TRBJ1-2,-,CASSWGGRRSRGYTF,TGTGCCAGCAGCTGGGGGGGGCGCAGGTCGAGGGGCTACACCTTC
TRBD1,TRBV7-9,TRBJ2-7,-,CASSLRDRGTYEQYF,TGTGCCAGCAGCCTCCGAGACAGGGGGACCTACGAGCAGTACTTC
-,TRBV3-1/TRBV3-2,TRBJ2-5,-,CASSQVMTTLQETQYF,TGTGCCAGCAGCCAAGTTATGACTACACTCCAAGAGACCCAGTACTTC
-,TRBV5-5,TRBJ2-3,-,CASSWRDHTDTQYF,TGTGCCAGCAGCTGGCGGGACCACACAGATACGCAGTATTTT
TRBD1,TRBV3-1/TRBV3-2,TRBJ1-6,once,CASRDRGSSYNSPLHF,TGTGCCAGCCGAGACAGGGGGAGCTCCTATAATTCACCCCTCCACTTT
TRBD2,TRBV6-1,TRBJ2-7,once,CASSEKRGAYEQYF,TGTGCCAGCAGTGAAAAGCGGGGCGCCTACGAGCAGTACTTC
TRBD1,TRBV29-1,TRBJ1-2,-,CSVDQTGSYGYTF,TGCAGCGTTGACCAGACAGGGTCCTATGGCTACACCTTC
TRBD1,TRBV4-2,TRBJ1-6,-,CASSQEGTGPTPLHF,TGTGCCAGCAGCCAAGAAGGGACAGGTCCTACACCCCTCCACTTT
-,TRBV5-1,TRBJ2-3,-,CASSSQEGAADTQYF,TGCGCCAGCAGCTCCCAGGAGGGGGCAGCGGATACGCAGTATTTT
TRBD1,TRBV13,TRBJ2-7,once,CASSLRTGWTYEQYF,TGTGCCAGCAGCTTAAGGACAGGTTGGACCTACGAGCAGTACTTC
-,TRBV2,TRBJ2-3,-,CASSELGDTLVYF,TGTGCCAGCAGTGAATTAGGGGACACCCTCGTTTATTTT
-,TRBV7-2,TRBJ2-7,-,CASSLQGTRKFEQYF,TGTGCCAGCAGCTTACAAGGGACAAGGAAATTCGAGCAGTACTTC
TRBD1,TRBV7-3,TRBJ2-7,-,CASSRGQGREQYF,TGTGCCAGCAGCCGCGGACAGGGTCGGGAGCAGTACTTC
-,TRBV10-2,TRBJ2-6,-,CASSGVSRYNVLTF,TGCGCCAGCAGCGGGGTTTCAAGGTACAACGTCCTGACTTTC
-,TRBV5-1,TRBJ2-7,-,CASSLTGQGNYEQYF,TGCGCCAGCAGCTTAACCGGTCAGGGGAACTACGAGCAGTACTTC
-,TRBV5-1,TRBJ1-2,-,CASSPEQVFYGYTF,TGCGCCAGCAGCCCAGAACAGGTCTTCTATGGCTACACCTTC
-,TRBV4-2,TRBJ1-5,-,CASSQDLPPGNNQPQHF,TGTGCCAGCAGCCAAGATCTCCCCCCAGGAAACAATCAGCCCCAGCATTTT
TRBD2,TRBV5-4,TRBJ2-5,-,CASSFKSGGASETQYF,TGTGCCAGCAGCTTTAAGAGCGGGGGGGCCTCTGAGACCCAGTACTTC
-,TRBV19,TRBJ1-1,-,CASAPGRGSTEAFF,TGTGCCAGCGCCCCCGGCAGGGGCTCCACTGAAGCTTTCTTT
-,TRBV7-2,TRBJ1-3,-,CASSSSSSSGNTIYF,TGTGCCAGCAGCTCTTCCTCGAGCTCTGGAAACACCATATATTTT
-,TRBV10-3,TRBJ2-7,-,CAISGQNGLNEQYF,TGTGCCATCAGTGGACAGAATGGGCTAAACGAGCAGTACTTC
-,TRBV5-1,TRBJ1-2,once,CASSLATNRPRNYGYTF,TGCGCCAGCAGCTTGGCTACCAACCGCCCCAGGAACTATGGCTACACCTTC
TRBD1,TRBV7-9,TRBJ1-1,-,CASKGTGRSTEAFF,TGTGCCAGTAAGGGGACAGGGAGGAGCACTGAAGCTTTCTTT
TRBD1,TRBV6-5,TRBJ2-7,-,CASRYSGGEGYEQYF,TGTGCCAGCAGGTACTCAGGGGGTGAAGGATACGAGCAGTACTTC
TRBD2,TRBV5-6,TRBJ2-3,-,CASSLFSGDVTQYF,TGTGCCAGCAGCTTGTTTAGCGGGGACGTAACGCAGTATTTT
-,TRBV7-9,TRBJ1-6,few,CASSLDLWENSPLHF,TGTGCCAGCAGCTTAGACCTTTGGGAGAATTCACCCCTCCACTTT